This T cell receptor beta chain was found in a study of T cell repertoires in cytomegalovirus infection. Background on the study: Epitope selection comprised recently identified HLA-C-restricted CMV epitopes and well-studied HLA-B-restricted CMV epitopes.

TCRdb recomputed calls from the reads with MiXCR, one row per CDR3 protein. The sample records roughly 80,000 distinct CDR3 sequences, under 30% being singletons. Comment on this clonotype: Its antigen is undetermined. A much more abundant neighbour one base away suggests this may be a read error.

V was clipped by 1 base and J by 5 bases; unmatched bases: 6. The CDR3 length is 15 residues. Per the germline V gene, CDR1 is SGHTA and CDR2 is FQGNSA. Sequencing was performed on CD8+ T cells from cultured PBMCs, taken from culture after CMV antigen stimulation. The TCR sequence derives from a human donor in good health (CMV status not recorded). Some clones in this sample may be carry-over from other donors' samples. The chain combines TRBV7-2 with TRBJ2-7; 9 bases align to TRBD1. The CDR3 DNA sequence: TGTGCCAGCAGCTTAGAGGGACAGGGCGGAGACGAGCAGTACTTC. Translating it yields CASSLEGQGGDEQYF.